Below, 26 T cell receptor beta chains from the same sample are listed, as sequenced in a study of cytomegalovirus exposure and HLA in healthy donors. 13 Jbeta primers and 60 Vbeta primers were used for the PCR. Clones were sequenced by immunoSEQ multiplex PCR, and TCRdb holds only the in-frame ones, with some missing. The sample has fewer than 40,000 clones, around 86% seen once. Material for sequencing was PBMCs. The origin of the receptors is a middle-aged woman in good health and CMV-seropositive.

This chain links TRBV13 with TRBJ2-7; weak D call: TRBD1 (6 bases). Trimming pared 5 bases from V and 1 base from J, leaving 9 bases between. The CDR3 length is 13 residues. Germline loops: CDR1 PRHDT, CDR2 FYEKMQ (reference sequence). The CDR3 DNA reads TGTGCCAGCAGCGTAACAGGGTCCTACGAGCAGTACTTC. Protein: CASSVTGSYEQYF.

The chain employs TRBV10-2 and TRBJ2-5; weak D call: TRBD1 (7 bases). From germline, CDR1 is WSHSY and CDR2 SAAADI. The CDR3 covers 14 residues. Trimming cost V 6 bases and J 7 bases, with 18 bases left between them. CDR3 nucleotides: TGCGCCAGCAGCGCTCAGGGGGGTGGGGGGACCCAGTACTTC. It encodes CASSAQGGGGTQYF.

The chain has TRBV7-9 and TRBJ1-3, with D maybe TRBD1 (5 bases). The CDR3 extends over 16 amino acids. Trimming removed 5 bases at V and 2 bases at J, with 16 bases between. Germline loops: CDR1 SEHNR, CDR2 FQNEAQ (reference sequence). CDR3 amino acids: CASSRAGEGAGNTIYF. DNA for the CDR3: TGTGCCAGCAGCCGGGCGGGGGAAGGAGCTGGAAACACCATATATTTT.

This clone showed up just once. The V call is TRBV5-4, the J call TRBJ2-3; TRBD2 matches at 15 bases. V trimming: 4 bases; J trimming: 0 bases; junction bases outside the gene matches: 6. The CDR3 contains 18 residues. The germline gives CDR1 SGHNT, CDR2 YYREEE (reference sequence). The CDR3 spells CASSQGLAGGPSTDTQYF. As DNA, the CDR3 is TGTGCCAGCAGCCAAGGACTAGCGGGGGGGCCTAGCACAGATACGCAGTATTTT.

The chain combines TRBV19 with TRBJ2-4; 9 nucleotides line up with TRBD2. V dropped 9 bases and J dropped 4; count of bases not matched to a gene: 13. CDR1 LNHDA and CDR2 SQIVND come from the germline V gene (reference sequence). The CDR3 totals 16 residues. The CDR3 loop reads CASSHREAGGKNIQYF. As DNA, the CDR3 is TGTGCCAGCTCTCACAGGGAAGCGGGGGGAAAAAACATTCAGTACTTC.

This clone appeared a few times. V and J are TRBV28 and TRBJ1-1; unclear D gene. The CDR3 is 14 amino acids. Germline loops: CDR1 MDHEN, CDR2 SYDVKM. Trimming left V 6 bases short and J 2 bases short, with 13 bases between. The CDR3 spells CASSPPYRNTEAFF. The DNA of the CDR3 is TGTGCCAGCAGCCCCCCCTACCGTAACACTGAAGCTTTCTTT.

This clone was counted a single time. The chain uses TRBV5-6 and TRBJ2-3; D is uncertain. The CDR3 is 13 residues long. The germline V gene has CDR1 SGHDT and CDR2 YYEEEE. The V and J ends lost 0 bases and 6 bases respectively, with 8 bases between them. CDR3 DNA sequence: TGTGCCAGCAGCTTGGGGAGTAGGGATACGCAGTATTTT. Translating it yields CASSLGSRDTQYF.

The V call is TRBV7-9, the J call TRBJ1-6; TRBD1 is a possible D gene (6 bases). Germline assignment: CDR1 SEHNR and CDR2 FQNEAQ (reference sequence). V shed 5 bases and J shed 10 bases, with 15 bases lying between them. The CDR3 runs 14 residues. CDR3 in DNA: TGTGCCAGCAGCGGTAGGACAGCAGGATCACCCCTCCACTTT. It is translated as CASSGRTAGSPLHF.

V usage is TRBV19 and J usage is TRBJ2-2; possible D gene TRBD1, 5 bases. The V end lost 3 bases, the J end lost 2 bases, and 7 bases lay between the germline ends. The CDR3 spans 14 residues. The V gene's germline CDR1 is LNHDA and CDR2 SQIVND (reference sequence). The CDR3 is CASSIQGNTGELFF. The CDR3 DNA reads as TGTGCCAGTAGTATTCAGGGAAACACCGGGGAGCTGTTTTTT.

The genes are TRBV6-5 and TRBJ2-4, with 7 nucleotides matching TRBD1. Per the germline V gene, CDR1 is MNHEY and CDR2 is SVGAGI. V lost 5 bases and J lost 5; bases outside the gene matches: 3. The CDR3 contains 13 residues. The CDR3 nucleotides are TGTGCCAGCAGTGTCGGACAGGAAAACATTCAGTACTTC. It specifies CASSVGQENIQYF.

This chain connects TRBV6-1 to TRBJ2-7; 9 nucleotides agree with TRBD1. Germline CDR1 reads MNHNS; CDR2 reads SASEGT. Trimming took 2 bases from V and 1 from J; bases not matched to a gene: 6. The CDR3 is 16 amino acids. The CDR3 DNA sequence: TGTGCCAGCAGTGAATGGGGGGACAGGGTATCCTACGAGCAGTACTTC. Its protein is CASSEWGDRVSYEQYF.

This chain connects TRBV11-2 to TRBJ2-2, with a tentative D call TRBD1 (5 bases). V was pared by 2 bases and J by 4 bases, with 5 bases between. This CDR3 has 13 amino acids. Germline lookup yields CDR1 SGHAT and CDR2 FQNNGV. The CDR3 region is CASSLRGTGELFF. For the CDR3, the DNA is TGTGCCAGCAGCTTAAGGGGCACCGGGGAGCTGTTTTTT.

The chain joins TRBV10-1 to TRBJ2-2; TRBD2 might be the D (5 bases). Germline CDR1 is WNHNN and CDR2 is SYGVQD (reference sequence). CDR3 length equals 15 residues. The CDR3 sequence: CAATRTLRRAGELFF. CDR3 nucleotides: TGCGCGGCAACGAGAACCCTCAGGCGGGCCGGGGAGCTGTTTTTT.

The chain combines TRBV11-2 with TRBJ2-5; D possibly corresponds to TRBD2 (6 bases). The last part of the DNA fits TRBJ2-7 better; the J call may be wrong. This CDR3 has 13 residues. Germline V lookup: CDR1 SGHAT, CDR2 FQNNGV. CDR3 region: CASSTSSRYEQYF. The CDR3 DNA follows: TGTGCCAGCAGCACTAGCAGCCGTTACGAGCAGTACTTC.

This clone has just a few counts. The V and J genes are TRBV6-1 and TRBJ1-2; D call uncertain. CDR1 MNHNS and CDR2 SASEGT come from the germline V gene. The CDR3 extends over 14 amino acids. V was pared by 7 bases and J by 4 bases, with 16 bases between. CDR3 sequence: CASKATEGLYGYTF. The CDR3, as DNA: TGTGCCAGCAAGGCGACGGAAGGACTCTATGGCTACACCTTC.

CDR3 in amino acids: CASTTNPGTASQDTQYF. The CDR3 nucleotides read TGTGCCAGCACCACCAACCCCGGGACAGCTTCCCAAGATACGCAGTATTTT. The chain employs TRBV11-2 and TRBJ2-3; 7 bases fit TRBD1. CDR1 is SGHAT, CDR2 FQNNGV, per germline. The junction had 18 bases not matched to a gene; V was cut back by 7 bases and J by 5 bases. The length of the CDR3 is 17 residues. Together with reference TRBV11-2 and TRBJ2-3, the CDR3 gives the full variable domain: EAGVAQSPRYKIIEKRQSVAFWCNPISGHATLYWYQQILGQGPKLLIQFQNNGVVDDSQLPKDRFSAERLKGVDSTLKIQPAKLEDSAVYLCASTTNPGTASQDTQYFGPGTRLTVL.

For the CDR3, the DNA is TGTGCCACCAGCAGAGATCTCATAGGGGGTGAAGCTTTCTTT. The encoded protein is CATSRDLIGGEAFF. This rearrangement joins TRBV15 to TRBJ1-1; D perhaps matches TRBD1 (6 bases). V was shortened by 0 bases and J by 7 bases, with 12 bases between the two germline ends. CDR3 size: 14 residues. Germline lookup yields CDR1 LNHNV and CDR2 YYDKDF (reference sequence).

This chain joins TRBV6-6 and TRBJ2-7; 7 nucleotides line up with TRBD1. The germline V gene encodes CDR1 MNHNY and CDR2 SVGAGI (reference sequence). The length of the CDR3 is 14 residues. Trimming took 2 bases from V and 6 from J; bases not matched to a gene: 7. In nucleotides, the CDR3 is TGTGCCAGCAGTTACCTGGGACAGCAACTCGAGCAGTACTTC. It yields the protein CASSYLGQQLEQYF.

The chain couples TRBV25-1 to TRBJ2-3; D is ambiguous. Germline V gives CDR1 MGHDK, CDR2 SYGVNS. V was trimmed by 2 bases and J by 3 bases, leaving 15 bases between them. The CDR3 sequence is 16 residues long. The CDR3 DNA reads as TGTGCCAGCAGTGAAGGCCTGTATACCCAGACAGATACGCAGTATTTT. As protein: CASSEGLYTQTDTQYF.

V and J are TRBV4-2 and TRBJ2-5; tentative D call: TRBD1 (7 bases). This CDR3 region has 17 residues. V lost 3 bases and J lost 5, with 22 bases in between. In germline, CDR1 is LGHNA, CDR2 YNFKEQ. This CDR3 is CASSHQTGWGGGETQYF. CDR3 nucleotides: TGTGCCAGCAGCCATCAGACAGGGTGGGGCGGAGGGGAGACCCAGTACTTC.

This chain uses TRBV11-1 with TRBJ2-1; 13 positions match TRBD2. Per the germline V gene, CDR1 is SGHAT and CDR2 is FQDESV (reference sequence). V lost 5 bases and J lost 5; bases outside the gene matches: 3. CDR3 length: 15 residues. CDR3 bases: TGTGCCAGCAGCCAACTAGCGGGGGGGGACAATGAGCAGTTCTTC. It translates to CASSQLAGGDNEQFF. Together with reference TRBV11-1 and TRBJ2-1, the CDR3 gives the full variable domain: EAEVAQSPRYKITEKSQAVAFWCDPISGHATLYWYRQILGQGPELLVQFQDESVVDDSQLPKDRFSAERLKGVDSTLKIQPAELGDSAMYLCASSQLAGGDNEQFFGPGTRLTVL.

This chain links TRBV30 with TRBJ1-1, with D possibly being TRBD1 (5 bases). Germline V gene lookup returns CDR1 GTSNPN and CDR2 SVGIG (reference sequence). There are 11 residues in the CDR3. V dropped 5 bases and J dropped 1 base, with 5 bases sitting between them. CDR3 DNA sequence: TGTGCCTGGCAGGGGAACACTGAAGCTTTCTTT. Encoded protein: CAWQGNTEAFF.

The chain carries TRBV5-1 and TRBJ1-4, with D unresolved. The germline V gene has CDR1 SGHRS and CDR2 YFSETQ. Trimming removed 0 bases at V and 4 bases at J, with 7 bases between. This CDR3 region has 14 residues. CDR3: CASSLGQDNEKLFF. Here the CDR3 DNA reads TGCGCCAGCAGCTTGGGGCAGGATAATGAAAAACTGTTTTTT. Full variable domain (missing parts from reference TRBV5-1 and TRBJ1-4): KAGVTQTPRYLIKTRGQQVTLSCSPISGHRSVSWYQQTPGQGLQFLFEYFSETQRNKGNFPGRFSGRQFSNSRSEMNVSTLELGDSALYLCASSLGQDNEKLFFGSGTQLSVL.

The rearrangement joins TRBV19 to TRBJ1-2, with 8 bases lining up with TRBD1. This CDR3 is built from 15 residues. J was trimmed by 8 bases and V by 5 bases; bases with no gene match: 13. The germline gives CDR1 LNHDA, CDR2 SQIVND (reference sequence). CDR3 amino acids: CASSSGQGQEYGYTF. For the CDR3, the DNA is TGTGCCAGTAGTTCAGGACAGGGTCAGGAGTACGGCTACACCTTC.

The chain couples TRBV18 to TRBJ2-5, with 7 bases fitting TRBD1. The DNA end lines up better with TRBJ2-7; the J call may be wrong. Germline CDR1 and CDR2: KGHSH and LQKENI. The CDR3 extends over 16 amino acids. The CDR3 reads CASSPPVGQSSYEQYF. In DNA, the CDR3 is TGTGCCAGCTCACCACCAGTGGGACAGTCATCCTACGAGCAGTACTTC.

V is TRBV2 and J is TRBJ1-5, with 8 bases identical to TRBD1. Germline CDR1 reads SNHLY; CDR2 reads FYNNEI. This CDR3 has 16 residues. The V gene end was trimmed by 4 bases and the J gene end by 4 bases; junction bases not matched to a gene: 9. The CDR3 region is CASSVVGTGHNQPQHF. The CDR3 DNA is TGTGCCAGCAGTGTGGTGGGGACAGGTCATAATCAGCCCCAGCATTTT.